This T cell receptor (beta chain) appears in the sequencing data of a study of blood T cell repertoires in COVID-19. In the study overall: Sample material is recorded as cDNA or gDNA derived from T cells, B-cell-depleted T cells, or PBMCs.

Followed longitudinally, the Seattle patients had been enrolled during active infection. Generated by immunoSEQ multiplex PCR, the TCRdb table keeps only in-frame clones and is missing some. The sample comprises 250,000 to 350,000 clones, roughly 90% of which are singletons, and roughly 10% rests with the top ten. CDR3 size: 14 residues. The germline gives CDR1 SGHTA, CDR2 FQGNSA. Trimming removed 5 bases at V and 5 bases at J, with 15 bases between. The sequence was collected from a woman aged 25 to 39 with COVID-19, enrolled during active disease. This chain joins TRBV7-2 and TRBJ2-5; possibly TRBD2 for D (6 bases). The sequencing input was peripheral blood. CDR3 in amino acids: CASSPNRGGETQYF. In nucleotides, the CDR3 is TGTGCCAGCAGCCCAAACCGAGGAGGGGAGACCCAGTACTTC.